This T cell receptor beta chain was sequenced for a study of cytotoxic CD8 clonotypes in ibrutinib-treated CLL. Study in general: Of a cohort that held 11 to 12 relapsed/refractory and some 14 treatment-naive patients, about 18 were IGHV unmutated. Response samples were drawn at a median of about 13 months of treatment, range 6 to 36. Study observations and caveats: At ibrutinib response, clonality increased, and at progression it declined back toward baseline.

Losses at the gene ends were 5 bases for V and 0 bases for J; bases not matched to a gene: 10. This CDR3 spans 18 amino acids. Germline V CDR1 and CDR2: SGHTA, FQGTGA. This clone was picked up a small number of times. Its target is unknown. The repertoire was sequenced with immunoSEQ multiplex PCR; TCRdb's copy has only in-frame clones and lacks some. The data hold about 330,000 clones, with about 64% observed a single time. The starting material was PBMCs, obtained after 36 months of ibrutinib treatment. This chain joins TRBV7-3 and TRBJ2-6, with 7 bases aligning to TRBD2. The clonotype was recovered from a human donor with chronic lymphocytic leukemia. The CDR3 is CASSASGPGHSGANVLTF. DNA for the CDR3: TGTGCCAGCAGCGCTAGCGGCCCAGGGCACTCTGGGGCCAACGTCCTGACTTTC.